Following are 6 T cell receptor beta chains from one sample sequenced in a study of CD4 T cells in relation to SARS-CoV-2 and coronaviruses. Their recognized antigens are unknown. Before the COVID-19 pandemic, during about 2011-2019, CD4+ T cells were taken from unexposed donors. Isolation of CD4+ T cells took place after approximately 10 days in culture. Sequencing was performed with immunoSEQ multiplex PCR; in TCRdb, only in-frame clones are kept and a portion is missing. The top ten clones hold roughly 19% of a sample with roughly 20,000 clones, 70% to 80% of them seen once. Input material: CD4+ T cells from PBMCs, cultured in vitro. These receptors originate from a human donor in good health.

The chain is built from TRBV6-1 and TRBJ1-3, with D hard to call. The CDR3 loop spans 15 amino acids. The V and J ends lost 0 bases and 0 bases respectively, with 6 bases between them. Germline CDR1 MNHNS, CDR2 SASEGT. The CDR3 spells CASSEAEPSGNTIYF. CDR3 in DNA: TGTGCCAGCAGTGAAGCAGAACCCTCTGGAAACACCATATATTTT.

This sequence joins TRBV27 and TRBJ1-3; possibly TRBD1 for D (6 bases). Germline V gene lookup returns CDR1 MNHEY and CDR2 SMNVEV (reference sequence). The CDR3 loop spans 15 amino acids. With 6 bases removed from V and 0 bases from J, the gap between germline ends came to 12 bases. CDR3: CASRRTDSSGNTIYF. The DNA for the CDR3 is TGTGCCAGCAGAAGGACGGACAGCTCTGGAAACACCATATATTTT.

The rearrangement uses TRBV12-2 and TRBJ2-7; TRBD1, the table's D call, was not compared with the DNA. TRBV12-2 is termed a pseudogene. There are 14 residues in the CDR3. CDR3 coding DNA: TGTGCAAGTCGCGTGACAGGGGGCATCTACGAGCAGTACTTC. Translated: CASRVTGGIYEQYF.

This clone appeared a few times. The V gene is TRBV7-9, the J gene TRBJ2-1, with TRBD1 identical over 9 bases. Trimming took 5 bases from V and 8 from J; bases not matched to a gene: 7. CDR1 and CDR2 from the germline V gene are SEHNR and FQNEAQ (reference sequence). CDR3 length: 14 residues. CDR3 in amino acids: CASSPRTGVDEQFF. CDR3 DNA sequence: TGTGCCAGCAGCCCCCGGACAGGGGTCGATGAGCAGTTCTTC.

The J gene is TRBJ2-1, the V gene TRBV30, with D perhaps TRBD2 (6 bases). V gave up 4 bases and J gave up 8 bases, with 12 bases separating them. Per germline, CDR1 GTSNPN and CDR2 SVGIG (reference sequence). The CDR3 runs to 12 residues. CDR3: CAWIPGADEQFF. CDR3 in DNA: TGTGCCTGGATACCGGGAGCGGATGAGCAGTTCTTC.

The chain has TRBV12-3 or TRBV12-4 and TRBJ2-3; D is unresolved. The CDR3 length is 13 residues. Trimming cost V 6 bases and J 0 bases, with 7 bases left between them. The CDR3 is CASSPSSTDTQYF. CDR3 coding DNA: TGTGCCAGCAGCCCCTCAAGCACAGATACGCAGTATTTT.